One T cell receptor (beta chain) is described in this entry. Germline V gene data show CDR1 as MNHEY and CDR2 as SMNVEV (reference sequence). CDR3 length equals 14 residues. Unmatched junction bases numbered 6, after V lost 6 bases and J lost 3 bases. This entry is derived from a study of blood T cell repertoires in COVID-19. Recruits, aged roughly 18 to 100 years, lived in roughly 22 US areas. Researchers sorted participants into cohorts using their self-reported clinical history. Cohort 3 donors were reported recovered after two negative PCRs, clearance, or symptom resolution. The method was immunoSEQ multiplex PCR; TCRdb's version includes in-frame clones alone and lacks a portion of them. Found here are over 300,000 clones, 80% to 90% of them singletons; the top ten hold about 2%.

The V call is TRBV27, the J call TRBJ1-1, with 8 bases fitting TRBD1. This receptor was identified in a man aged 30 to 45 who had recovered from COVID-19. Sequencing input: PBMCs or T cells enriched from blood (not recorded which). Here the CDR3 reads CASRRTGYYTEAFF. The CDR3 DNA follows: TGTGCCAGCAGGAGGACAGGGTATTACACTGAAGCTTTCTTT.